The rows below give T cell receptor beta chains drawn from one sample of a study of T cells after yellow fever vaccination. MiXCR, run by TCRdb on the 5' RACE reads, gives a single entry per CDR3 protein. The table includes under 550,000 distinct CDR3 sequences, roughly a fifth detected once. The sample here was PBMCs, taken roughly 20 days after the first yellow fever vaccination. Receptor source: a man aged 18 to 30 who received the YFV17D yellow fever vaccine. Each CDR3 is given with its conserved first and last residue. D genes are given only for firm matches. Not every row has a clone size; where given, it reads once, few, many or a size class.

>TRBJ2-5|TRBV6-5|TRBD1|once
TGTGCCAGCAGTTACCGGACAGGGGGATTAGAGACCCAGTACTTC
CASSYRTGGLETQYF
>TRBJ2-3|TRBV6-6|NA|few
TGTGCCAGCAGACCGACAGGGAGGGATACGCAGTATTTT
CASRPTGRDTQYF
>TRBJ2-5|TRBV5-1|NA|few
TGCGCCAGCAGCCCAGGGACGCCCCTAGGGACCCAGTACTTC
CASSPGTPLGTQYF
>TRBJ1-4|TRBV9|TRBD1|few
TGTGCCAGCAGCGTAGCAGGGGGTTTAGATGAAAAACTGTTTTTT
CASSVAGGLDEKLFF
>TRBJ2-3|TRBV12-3/TRBV12-4|TRBD2|few
TGTGCCAGCAGCTCTGGGACTAGCGGGGAAGATACGCAGTATTTT
CASSSGTSGEDTQYF
>TRBJ2-7|TRBV7-2|TRBD1|NA
TGTGCCAGCAGCCACGGGGACAGGGTTCTCTACGAGCAGTACTTC
CASSHGDRVLYEQYF
>TRBJ2-1|TRBV7-9|NA|many
TGTGCTAGCAGCTTTAATGAGCAGTTCTTC
CASSFNEQFF
>TRBJ2-5|TRBV6-5|NA|NA
TGTGCCAGCAGTTACTCGGTTAGGGGGCAAGAGACCCAGTACTTC
CASSYSVRGQETQYF
>TRBJ2-4|TRBV7-9|NA|NA
TGTGCCAGCAGCCGAGCCGGGACGGAAAAAAACATTCAGTACTTC
CASSRAGTEKNIQYF
>TRBJ1-1|TRBV24-1|NA|NA
TGTGCCACCAGCTCTTTGACCACTGAAGCTTTCTTT
CATSSLTTEAFF
>TRBJ2-2|TRBV11-3|TRBD1|few
TGTGCCAGCAGCAAGCGGACAGGGTCGACCGGGGAGCTGTTTTTT
CASSKRTGSTGELFF
>TRBJ1-4|TRBV6-2/TRBV6-3|NA|few
TGTGCCAGCAGTACGGGGGGCGCCCTTGAAAAACTGTTTTTT
CASSTGGALEKLFF
>TRBJ1-1|TRBV12-3/TRBV12-4|NA|NA
TGTGCCAGCAGTAGGCACAGGGCCACGGGCACTGAAGCTTTCTTT
CASSRHRATGTEAFF
>TRBJ2-3|TRBV20-1|NA|NA
TGCAGTGCTAGGAGTATTTCAGATACGCAGTATTTT
CSARSISDTQYF
>TRBJ1-1|TRBV7-2|TRBD1|few
TGTGCCAGCAGCCCTATGTGGACAGGGGGGACTGAAGCTTTCTTT
CASSPMWTGGTEAFF
>TRBJ2-1|TRBV7-2|TRBD2|NA
TGTGCCAGCAGCTTAGGCGGGGGGGCCCAGGGAGAGCAGTTCTTC
CASSLGGGAQGEQFF
>TRBJ1-4|TRBV6-5|NA|NA
TGTGCCAGCAGTTACTCGGGAGTTTCTGGTACCGAAAAACTGTTTTTT
CASSYSGVSGTEKLFF
>TRBJ2-1|TRBV20-1|NA|NA
TGCAGTGCTAGACCCCAGGGTAATTTGTTAGATGAGCAGTTCTTC
CSARPQGNLLDEQFF
>TRBJ1-5|TRBV30|NA|few
TGTGCCTGGAGTACCATCGGGATTCTCAATCAGCCCCAGCATTTT
CAWSTIGILNQPQHF
>TRBJ1-5|TRBV2|NA|NA
TGTGCCAGCACCCCAGTTGTCAATCAGCCCCAGCATTTT
CASTPVVNQPQHF
>TRBJ2-7|TRBV20-1|TRBD1|NA
TGCAGTGCTAGTCTTGGACAGGGGAAGGACGAGCAGTACTTC
CSASLGQGKDEQYF
>TRBJ1-2|TRBV20-1|NA|few
TGCAGTGCCCCCATGCAGGGTGGCTACACCTTC
CSAPMQGGYTF
>TRBJ1-6|TRBV4-1|NA|NA
TGCGCCAGCAGCCAAGAAACGCGCGATTCACCCCTCCACTTT
CASSQETRDSPLHF
>TRBJ2-7|TRBV7-2|NA|NA
TGTGCCAGCAGCCTAACGAGCGGGTCTAGCTCCTACGAGCAGTACTTC
CASSLTSGSSSYEQYF
>TRBJ2-5|TRBV11-2|NA|NA
TGTGCCAGCAGCTTAGTGTTCCAAACGGGGGAGACCCAGTACTTC
CASSLVFQTGETQYF
>TRBJ2-2|TRBV5-5|NA|few
TGTGCCAGCAGCTTTTACAGCCGAATAACGAACACCGGGGAGCTGTTTTTT
CASSFYSRITNTGELFF
>TRBJ1-5|TRBV5-1|NA|NA
TGCGCCAGCAGGACCGCCGACGGGCCCCAGCATTTT
CASRTADGPQHF
>TRBJ2-3|TRBV27|NA|few
TGTGCCAGCAGTTCCCGTCCCACAGATACGCAGTATTTT
CASSSRPTDTQYF
>TRBJ1-1|TRBV4-3|NA|NA
TGCGCCAGCAGCCAAGTTGGGCGGAAGAACACTGAAGCTTTCTTT
CASSQVGRKNTEAFF
>TRBJ2-3|TRBV18|TRBD1|few
TGTGCCAGCTCACCACCGGACAGGGGTGCAGATACGCAGTATTTT
CASSPPDRGADTQYF
>TRBJ1-1|TRBV19|NA|NA
TGTGCCAGTAATCCGATACAGGGTAGCACTGAAGCTTTCTTT
CASNPIQGSTEAFF
>TRBJ2-5|TRBV19|TRBD1|NA
TGTGCCAGTAACAACAGGGGGCTTGAGACCCAGTACTTC
CASNNRGLETQYF
>TRBJ1-6|TRBV7-2|NA|NA
TGTGCCAGCAGCTCGGGGGGCAATTCACCCCTCCACTTT
CASSSGGNSPLHF
>TRBJ2-1|TRBV21-1|NA|NA
TGTGCCAGCAGCAAAGGAGGGGACAGGAGGGAGTTCTTC
CASSKGGDRREFF
>TRBJ2-2|TRBV4-2|NA|few
TGTGCCAGCAGCCAAACGTCTAGCCACTTAACCGGGGAGCTGTTTTTT
CASSQTSSHLTGELFF
>TRBJ2-1|TRBV5-1|TRBD1|few
TGCGCCAGCAGCTGGACAGGGACATCGGGCAATGAGCAGTTCTTC
CASSWTGTSGNEQFF
>TRBJ1-1|TRBV9|NA|many
TGTGCCAGCAGCGTAGTAATCTTACAGGGTTTCGACACTGAAGCTTTCTTT
CASSVVILQGFDTEAFF